Shown below are 3 T cell receptor beta chains from a single sample sequenced in a study of blood T cell repertoires in COVID-19. Repertoires were generated with immunoSEQ multiplex PCR, while TCRdb's copy carries only in-frame clones and drops some. The table shows fewer than 700,000 clones, with 85% to 90% occurring only once. Sequences were obtained from peripheral blood. All receptors come from a woman aged 45-65 years with COVID-19, enrolled during active disease.

This chain links TRBV5-6 with TRBJ2-1; 8 bases align to TRBD2. V was clipped by 4 bases and J by 6 bases; unmatched bases: 12. The CDR3 loop spans 16 amino acids. Germline CDR1 reads SGHDT; CDR2 reads YYEEEE. The CDR3: CASSTRTSPTPNEQFF. CDR3 bases: TGTGCCAGCAGCACACGGACTAGCCCAACCCCCAATGAGCAGTTCTTC.

This chain uses TRBV27 with TRBJ2-3; 8 nucleotides match TRBD2. V trimming: 4 bases; J trimming: 0 bases; junction bases outside the gene matches: 6. The CDR3 runs 16 residues. Per the germline V gene, CDR1 is MNHEY and CDR2 is SMNVEV (reference sequence). DNA of the CDR3: TGTGCCAGCAGTTCCTCAGGGACTAGAAGCACAGATACGCAGTATTTT. It specifies CASSSSGTRSTDTQYF.

The CDR3 region has the DNA TGTGCCAGCAGCCCTGGACAGTCCACAGATACGCAGTATTTT. Translating gives CASSPGQSTDTQYF. V is TRBV3-1 (or the pseudogene TRBV3-2) and J is TRBJ2-3; a possible D gene is TRBD1 (6 bases). Germline V lookup: CDR1 LGHDT, CDR2 YNNKEL (reference sequence). V was trimmed by 4 bases and J by 2 bases, leaving 10 bases between them. The CDR3 is made up of 14 amino acids.